This T cell receptor beta chain was observed in a study of cytomegalovirus exposure and HLA in healthy donors. Points from the study as a whole: Earlier analysis looked at TCR beta V segments, and most were productive about 90% or about 30% of the time.

Regarding this clone: No antigen is known for it.

From germline, CDR1 is MNHEY and CDR2 SVGAGI. Trimming cost V 0 bases and J 8 bases, with 10 bases left between them. The CDR3 runs 14 residues. The PCR was carried out with 60 Vbeta primers and 13 Jbeta primers. The table came from immunoSEQ multiplex PCR; TCRdb's copy has only in-frame clones and leaves some out. The sample includes about 130,000 clones, around four fifths of them seen just once. V is TRBV6-5 and J is TRBJ2-2; TRBD2 might be the D (6 bases). The sequencing input was PBMCs. The origin of this receptor is a human donor in good health. The CDR3 is CASSYSGLPGELFF. CDR3 sequence (DNA): TGTGCCAGCAGTTACTCGGGACTTCCAGGGGAGCTGTTTTTT.